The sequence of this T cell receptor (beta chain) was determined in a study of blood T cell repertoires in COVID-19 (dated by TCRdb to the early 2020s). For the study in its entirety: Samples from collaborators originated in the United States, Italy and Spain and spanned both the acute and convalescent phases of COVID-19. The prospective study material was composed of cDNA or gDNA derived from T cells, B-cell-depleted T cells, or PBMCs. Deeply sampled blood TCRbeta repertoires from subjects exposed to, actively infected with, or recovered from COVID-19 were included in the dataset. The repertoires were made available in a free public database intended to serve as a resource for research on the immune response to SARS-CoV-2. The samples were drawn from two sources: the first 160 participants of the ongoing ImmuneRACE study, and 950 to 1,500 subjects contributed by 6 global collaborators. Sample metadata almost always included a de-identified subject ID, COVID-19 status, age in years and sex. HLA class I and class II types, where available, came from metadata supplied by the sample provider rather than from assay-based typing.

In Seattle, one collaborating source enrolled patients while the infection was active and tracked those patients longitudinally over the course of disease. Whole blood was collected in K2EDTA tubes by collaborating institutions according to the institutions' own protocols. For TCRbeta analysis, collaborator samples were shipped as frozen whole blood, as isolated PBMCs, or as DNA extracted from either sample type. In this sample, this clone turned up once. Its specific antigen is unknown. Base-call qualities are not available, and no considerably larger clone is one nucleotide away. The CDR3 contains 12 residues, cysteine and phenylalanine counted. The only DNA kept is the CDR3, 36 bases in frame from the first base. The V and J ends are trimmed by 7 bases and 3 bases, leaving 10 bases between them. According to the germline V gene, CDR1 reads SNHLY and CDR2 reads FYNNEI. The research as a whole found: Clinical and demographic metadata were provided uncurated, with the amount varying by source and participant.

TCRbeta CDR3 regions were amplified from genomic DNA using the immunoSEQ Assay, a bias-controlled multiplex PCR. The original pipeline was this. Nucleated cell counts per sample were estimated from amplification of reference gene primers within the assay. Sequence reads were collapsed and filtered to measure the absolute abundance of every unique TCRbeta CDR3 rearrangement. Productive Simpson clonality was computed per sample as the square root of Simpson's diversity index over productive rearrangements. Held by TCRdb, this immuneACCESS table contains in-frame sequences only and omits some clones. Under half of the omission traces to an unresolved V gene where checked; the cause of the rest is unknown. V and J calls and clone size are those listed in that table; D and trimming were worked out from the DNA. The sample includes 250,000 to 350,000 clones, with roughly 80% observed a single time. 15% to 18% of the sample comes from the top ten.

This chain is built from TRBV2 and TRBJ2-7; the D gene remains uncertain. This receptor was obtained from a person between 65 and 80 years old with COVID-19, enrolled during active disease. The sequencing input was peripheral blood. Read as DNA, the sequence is TGTGCCAGCACCCTGAACAACTACGAGCAGTACTTC. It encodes CASTLNNYEQYF.